The 32 T cell receptor beta chains below come from one sample, sequenced in a study of shared clonotypes between healthy human individuals. Sequencing used immunoSEQ multiplex PCR; TCRdb keeps in-frame clones, though not all of them. The sample records roughly 2.4 million clones, approximately 96% being singletons. Sequencing was carried out using naive CD4+ T cells sorted from blood. Subset specified: CD45RA+ positively selected. These receptors were taken from a man aged 18 to 30 in good health.

The CDR3 DNA reads as TGCGCCAGCAGCGCGCGTTCAGGGGGCAGTGAGACCCAGTACTTC. It specifies CASSARSGGSETQYF. This rearrangement joins TRBV5-1 to TRBJ2-5, with TRBD1 matching over 8 bases. Unmatched junction bases numbered 10, after V lost 4 bases and J lost 5 bases. The CDR3 runs to 15 residues. Per germline, CDR1 SGHRS and CDR2 YFSETQ.

The chain links TRBV12-5 to TRBJ1-1; TRBD1 is a possible D gene (5 bases). The V gene's germline CDR1 is LGHNT and CDR2 FRNRAP. V shed 6 bases and J shed 1 base, with 9 bases lying between them. CDR3 length equals 13 residues. The CDR3 DNA sequence: TGTGCTAGTGGGCGACAGAAGAACACTGAAGCTTTCTTT. It translates to CASGRQKNTEAFF.

V is TRBV30 and J is TRBJ1-6; 8 bases are shared with TRBD1. CDR3 length equals 14 residues. Germline-derived CDR1 and CDR2 are GTSNPN and SVGIG (reference sequence). Losses at the gene ends were 0 bases for V and 9 bases for J; bases not matched to a gene: 4. The CDR3 bases are TGTGCCTGGAGTGTACGGACAGGGTCTTCACCCCTCCACTTT. Protein: CAWSVRTGSSPLHF.

The genes are TRBV14 and TRBJ2-7; the D call may be TRBD1 or TRBD2 (6 bases each). The V and J ends lost 0 bases and 7 bases respectively, with 28 bases between them. Germline CDR1 reads SGHDN; CDR2 reads FVKESK. This CDR3 is built from 19 residues. The CDR3 loop reads CASSQDREPGMTGPREQYF. DNA for the CDR3: TGTGCCAGCAGCCAAGATCGGGAGCCGGGTATGACAGGTCCGAGGGAGCAGTACTTC.

The chain employs TRBV18 and TRBJ1-2, with 12 bases aligning to TRBD1. Germline trimming cut 0 bases from V and 7 bases from J; bases unmatched to any gene: 9. The CDR3 is made up of 17 amino acids. The V gene's germline CDR1 is KGHSH and CDR2 LQKENI. The CDR3 here is CASSPPLEGQGAGGYTF. The CDR3 coding sequence is TGTGCCAGCTCACCACCGTTGGAGGGACAGGGGGCCGGTGGCTACACCTTC.

The chain combines TRBV30 with TRBJ2-7, with D maybe TRBD2 (7 bases). CDR3 size: 15 residues. Germline loops: CDR1 GTSNPN, CDR2 SVGIG (reference sequence). The ends were cut back, 4 bases at V and 0 bases at J, with 16 bases in the middle. CDR3 loop: CAWTRGRGSSYEQYF. The CDR3, as DNA: TGTGCCTGGACCCGGGGGAGGGGGAGCTCCTACGAGCAGTACTTC. The entire variable domain, with the rest obtained from reference TRBV30 and TRBJ2-7, is as follows: SQTIHQWPATLVQPVGSPLSLECTVEGTSNPNLYWYRQAAGRGLQLLFYSVGIGQISSEVPQNLSASRPQDRQFILSSKKLLLSDSGFYLCAWTRGRGSSYEQYFGPGTRLTVT.

The chain has TRBV9 and TRBJ1-3; D unresolved. The V and J ends lost 0 bases and 0 bases respectively, with 10 bases between them. Germline V gene lookup returns CDR1 SGDLS and CDR2 YYNGEE. The CDR3 is 16 residues long. The CDR3 sequence: CASSVERAGSGNTIYF. Here the CDR3 DNA reads TGTGCCAGCAGCGTAGAGAGGGCGGGCTCTGGAAACACCATATATTTT.

CDR3 region: CASSFVAGAGSQYF. DNA of the CDR3: TGCGCCAGCAGCTTCGTAGCGGGAGCAGGGTCCCAGTACTTC. The chain couples TRBV5-1 to TRBJ2-5, with TRBD2 identical over 9 bases. The J segment lost 9 bases and the V segment lost 2 bases, leaving 8 bases of the junction unmatched. Germline loops: CDR1 SGHRS, CDR2 YFSETQ. CDR3 size: 14 residues.

The chain carries TRBV27 and TRBJ1-3, with 10 bases lining up with TRBD1. The CDR3 consists of 16 residues. Germline assignment: CDR1 MNHEY and CDR2 SMNVEV (reference sequence). V lost 5 bases and J lost 2; bases outside the gene matches: 6. The CDR3 region is CASSLGQGGAGNTIYF. The CDR3 nucleotides read TGTGCCAGCAGTCTTGGACAGGGGGGCGCTGGAAACACCATATATTTT.

The V and J genes are TRBV27 and TRBJ1-6; no firm D call. V lost 2 bases and J 5 bases, leaving 1 base between the germline ends. CDR1 is MNHEY, CDR2 SMNVEV, per germline (reference sequence). The CDR3 length is 12 residues. CDR3 region: CASSLNNSPLHF. For the CDR3, the DNA is TGTGCCAGCAGTTTAAATAATTCACCCCTCCACTTT.

The rearrangement joins TRBV2 to TRBJ2-6, with D perhaps matching TRBD1 (6 bases). The CDR3 totals 12 residues. Germline assignment: CDR1 SNHLY and CDR2 FYNNEI. CDR3 DNA: TGTGTATTGGGGGCTCGGGCCAACGTCCTGACTTTC. As protein: CVLGARANVLTF.

The chain combines TRBV25-1 with TRBJ1-5; 10 bases fit TRBD1. The CDR3 runs to 15 residues. The germline V gene encodes CDR1 MGHDK and CDR2 SYGVNS. The J segment lost 6 bases and the V segment lost 8 bases, leaving 10 bases of the junction unmatched. CDR3 DNA: TGTGCCAGCGGGCCCTCCGGGACAGGGGCTCAGCCCCAGCATTTT. As protein: CASGPSGTGAQPQHF.

This clone has only one observation. Other DNA sequences from this sample encode an identical CDR3 as well. The J gene is TRBJ2-3, the V gene TRBV10-3; D is ambiguous. The germline gives CDR1 ENHRY, CDR2 SYGVKD. V was cut by 5 bases and J by 5 bases, with 5 bases left in between. This CDR3 spans 11 amino acids. CDR3 amino acids: CAISNRDTQYF. The CDR3 bases are TGTGCCATCAGTAATCGAGATACGCAGTATTTT.

The CDR3 DNA follows: TGTGCCATCAGTGAGTCCTGGGGGAGCTATAATTCACCCCTCCACTTT. Its protein product is CAISESWGSYNSPLHF. The gene calls are TRBV10-3 and TRBJ1-6; perhaps TRBD1 as D (5 bases). CDR3 length: 16 residues. Trimming removed 0 bases at V and 3 bases at J, with 9 bases between. The germline V gene encodes CDR1 ENHRY and CDR2 SYGVKD.

The rearrangement joins TRBV7-9 to TRBJ1-4, with TRBD1 identical over 8 bases. The CDR3 totals 18 residues. V was pared by 1 base and J by 7 bases, with 14 bases of the junction left unmatched. Germline-derived CDR1 and CDR2 are SEHNR and FQNEAQ (reference sequence). The CDR3 bases are TGTGCCAGCAGCTTAGAGAGGGACAGGAGACAAAGCGGTGAAAAACTGTTTTTT. It specifies CASSLERDRRQSGEKLFF.

With respect to this clone: The identical CDR3 is also encoded by other nucleotide sequences in the sample. J is TRBJ1-1 and V is TRBV7-9; D unclear. The V end lost 0 bases, the J end lost 1 base, and 9 bases lay between the germline ends. CDR3 size: 15 residues. The germline V gene encodes CDR1 SEHNR and CDR2 FQNEAQ (reference sequence). The CDR3: CASSLAGTGNTEAFF. CDR3 DNA sequence: TGTGCCAGCAGCTTAGCGGGTACTGGGAACACTGAAGCTTTCTTT.

This CDR3 reads CASSFSTTGTDTQYF. Written as DNA, the CDR3 is TGTGCCAGCTCCTTTTCCACGACGGGCACAGATACGCAGTATTTT. This chain connects TRBV12-1 to TRBJ2-3. TRBV12-1 represents a pseudogene. The CDR3 covers 15 residues.

The rearrangement uses TRBV4-2 and TRBJ1-5; 7 positions agree with TRBD1. Losses at the gene ends were 1 base for V and 4 bases for J; bases not matched to a gene: 10. This CDR3 region has 17 residues. Germline CDR1 and CDR2: LGHNA and YNFKEQ. CDR3 nucleotides: TGTGCCAGCAGCCAAGGAGCCCCCCGCAGGGGGAATCAGCCCCAGCATTTT. It yields the protein CASSQGAPRRGNQPQHF.

The V call is TRBV19, the J call TRBJ2-7; D not certain. The germline V gene has CDR1 LNHDA and CDR2 SQIVND (reference sequence). The CDR3 has 15 amino acids. The V end lost 5 bases, the J end lost 0 bases, and 14 bases lay between the germline ends. This chain's CDR3 is CASSVETGSSYEQYF. The CDR3, as DNA: TGTGCCAGTAGTGTCGAGACGGGTAGCTCCTACGAGCAGTACTTC.

This rearrangement joins TRBV6-1 to TRBJ2-5, with TRBD2 as a possible D gene (5 bases). The ends were cut back, 4 bases at V and 5 bases at J, with 20 bases in the middle. CDR3 length: 16 residues. Germline V gene sequence: CDR1 MNHNS, CDR2 SASEGT. The chain's CDR3 is CASSGLWVGVRETQYF. CDR3 bases: TGTGCCAGCAGTGGGTTGTGGGTGGGAGTTAGGGAGACCCAGTACTTC.

The chain links TRBV5-1 to TRBJ2-7, with D maybe TRBD1 (7 bases). Trimming removed 0 bases at V and 3 bases at J, with 19 bases between. In germline, CDR1 is SGHRS, CDR2 YFSETQ. CDR3 length: 17 amino acids. CDR3 region: CASSLAMEGAIGYEQYF. The CDR3 bases are TGCGCCAGCAGCTTGGCGATGGAGGGGGCGATCGGCTACGAGCAGTACTTC.

The chain joins TRBV7-2 to TRBJ2-7; 9 nucleotides agree with TRBD2. The V and J ends lost 4 bases and 1 base, in that order; junction bases with no gene match: 5. In germline, CDR1 is SGHTA, CDR2 FQGNSA. The CDR3 is 15 residues long. CDR3 in DNA: TGTGCCAGCAGCTCAGGACTAGCGCTATCCTACGAGCAGTACTTC. As protein: CASSSGLALSYEQYF.

This rearrangement joins TRBV18 to TRBJ1-2, with D unresolved. The V and J ends lost 1 base and 5 bases respectively, with 11 bases between them. The CDR3 covers 14 residues. In germline, CDR1 is KGHSH, CDR2 LQKENI. The CDR3 sequence is CASSPRDKIYGYTF. CDR3 coding DNA: TGTGCCAGCTCACCACGAGACAAAATATATGGCTACACCTTC.

The CDR3 DNA reads TGCGCCAGCAGCCAGGGTTCCACCTCTGGAAACACCATATATTTT. Amino acid sequence: CASSQGSTSGNTIYF. This rearrangement joins TRBV4-3 to TRBJ1-3; D remains unclear. The CDR3 sequence is 15 residues long. Trimming pared 3 bases from V and 0 bases from J, leaving 9 bases between. The germline V gene has CDR1 LGHNA and CDR2 YSLEER.

CDR3 residues: CSVVENSNYGYTF. CDR3 nucleotides: TGCAGCGTTGTAGAAAATTCTAACTATGGCTACACCTTC. The chain uses TRBV29-1 and TRBJ1-2; D unclear. Germline V gene sequence: CDR1 SQVTM, CDR2 ANQGSEA. The CDR3 is 13 amino acids. With 4 bases removed from V and 0 bases from J, the gap between germline ends came to 9 bases.

The CDR3 protein is CASTRTGNTLSGANVLTF. The CDR3 DNA sequence: TGTGCCAGCACCAGGACAGGAAACACACTCTCTGGGGCCAACGTCCTGACTTTC. The genes are TRBV9 and TRBJ2-6; 7 nucleotides agree with TRBD1. CDR3 length equals 18 residues. Germline loops: CDR1 SGDLS, CDR2 YYNGEE. The J segment lost 0 bases and the V segment lost 6 bases, leaving 12 bases of the junction unmatched.

The V gene is TRBV10-3, the J gene TRBJ2-2, with D perhaps matching TRBD2 (5 bases). V lost 0 bases, J lost 6 bases, and 11 bases lay in between. The CDR3 is made up of 15 amino acids. Germline CDR1 ENHRY, CDR2 SYGVKD. CDR3 DNA: TGTGCCATCAGTGAGTCTCCGGGGTTTTCCGGGGAGCTGTTTTTT. Translated, it gives CAISESPGFSGELFF.

V gene TRBV5-1 combines with J gene TRBJ2-3, with TRBD2 identical over 14 bases. The CDR3 has 15 residues. The ends lost 1 base at V and 11 bases at J; junction bases unmatched: 6. CDR1 is SGHRS, CDR2 YFSETQ, per germline. The CDR3 spells CASSLRGLAGGVQYF. The CDR3 coding sequence is TGCGCCAGCAGCTTGCGAGGACTAGCGGGGGGTGTGCAGTATTTT.

The chain employs TRBV5-1 and TRBJ1-4; D call uncertain. Trimming stripped 0 bases from V and 0 bases from J, with 9 bases between. The CDR3 has 16 residues. Germline lookup yields CDR1 SGHRS and CDR2 YFSETQ. The CDR3 nucleotides are TGCGCCAGCAGCTTGGACATAGCCCCAACTAATGAAAAACTGTTTTTT. Amino acids: CASSLDIAPTNEKLFF.

This sequence joins TRBV2 and TRBJ1-4; D is ambiguous. The CDR3 extends over 12 amino acids. Germline values: CDR1 SNHLY, CDR2 FYNNEI. The V end was cut by 0 bases, the J end by 8 bases, with 4 bases between. CDR3 sequence reads: CASSEAYEKLFF. For the CDR3, the DNA is TGTGCCAGCAGTGAAGCCTACGAAAAACTGTTTTTT.

A note on this clone: The junction shows a germline mismatch at one end, possibly a read error. Other DNA sequences in the same sample also yield this CDR3. The chain joins TRBV7-7 to TRBJ2-5; 12 bases align to TRBD2. The CDR3 length is 16 residues. Germline CDR1 SSHAT, CDR2 FNYEAQ (reference sequence). This chain's CDR3 is CASSLGLAGGGETQYF. As DNA, the CDR3 is TGTGCTAGCAGCTTAGGCCTAGCGGGAGGGGGAGAGACCCAGTACTTC.

This clone was detected only once. The chain couples TRBV5-5 to TRBJ1-5; D is unresolved. V was shortened by 3 bases and J by 0 bases, with 10 bases between the two germline ends. CDR1 SGHKS and CDR2 YYEKEE come from the germline V gene (reference sequence). This CDR3 is built from 15 residues. DNA for the CDR3: TGTGCCAGCAGCTACGGGGTCGGTAGCAATCAGCCCCAGCATTTT. It is translated as CASSYGVGSNQPQHF.